The 20 T cell receptor beta chains listed next were all sequenced from one sample in a study of regulatory T cells in long-lasting Graves disease. Regarding time point: persistent/refractory GD, antithyroid drugs over 5 years with positive TRAb. Researchers made the TCR library from RNA that was extracted from PBMCs. The authors built TCR beta libraries using iRepertoire HTBI primers and Arm-PCR of CDR3 regions. TCRdb re-called the multiplex PCR reads through MiXCR, storing one row per CDR3 protein. The table has 400,000 to 500,000 distinct CDR3 sequences, roughly 21% seen once. The input for sequencing was peripheral blood mononuclear cells (PBMCs), taken when the disease was refractory, from a patient treated with antithyroid drugs. The receptors stem from a female donor with Graves disease.

For this clonotype: A read error may be the cause here, since a much bigger clone is one base away. The gene calls are TRBV6-1 and TRBJ2-7; unclear D gene. Trimming took 7 bases from V and 5 from J, leaving 15 bases between them. The CDR3 loop spans 13 amino acids. CDR1 is MNHNS and CDR2 is SASEGT in the germline V gene. CDR3 protein: CASTPSSVHEQYF. Here the CDR3 DNA reads TGTGCCAGCACTCCGTCGTCTGTCCACGAGCAGTACTTC.

This clonotype was counted ten times or more. The gene calls are TRBV28 and TRBJ2-7; D unresolved. This CDR3 is 14 amino acids long. V was cut by 7 bases and J by 3 bases, with 16 bases left in between. Per germline, CDR1 MDHEN and CDR2 SYDVKM. The DNA for the CDR3 is TGTGCCAGCACAATTATTGGAAACATCTACGAGCAGTACTTC. This gives the protein CASTIIGNIYEQYF.

This clonotype came up a few times. The rearrangement joins TRBV11-2 to TRBJ1-5, with D uncertain. Germline-derived CDR1 and CDR2 are SGHAT and FQNNGV. Trimming left V 3 bases short and J 4 bases short, with 10 bases between. The CDR3 totals 14 residues. The DNA of the CDR3 is TGTGCCAGCAGCTTGGCGGGGTGGAATCAGCCCCAGCATTTT. It is translated as CASSLAGWNQPQHF.

The V and J genes are TRBV27 and TRBJ2-6; a weak D match, TRBD2 (5 bases). The germline V gene has CDR1 MNHEY and CDR2 SMNVEV (reference sequence). V lost 1 base to trimming and J lost 0 bases, with 7 bases between them. The CDR3 has 16 residues. The CDR3 is CASSLYAGSGANVLTF. CDR3 DNA sequence: TGTGCCAGCAGTTTATATGCGGGCTCTGGGGCCAACGTCCTGACTTTC.

This clonotype showed up just a few times. A much more abundant neighbour one base away suggests this may be a read error. J is TRBJ2-5 and V is TRBV28; 9 positions match TRBD1. V gave up 4 bases and J gave up 4 bases; unmatched junction bases: 7. Germline V CDR1 and CDR2: MDHEN, SYDVKM. This CDR3 has 15 amino acids. For the CDR3, the DNA is TGTGCCAGCAGTTGGCGACAGGGGGTGAGAGAGACCCAGTACTTC. Protein sequence: CASSWRQGVRETQYF.

Only a few counts were recorded for this clonotype. CDR3 in DNA: TGTGCCGGGAGGTCCTCCTACGAGCAGTACTTC. It codes for CAGRSSYEQYF. This chain links TRBV6-1 with TRBJ2-7; D is possibly TRBD2 (6 bases). Germline-derived CDR1 and CDR2 are MNHNS and SASEGT. This CDR3 comprises 11 residues. The germline V and J ends were trimmed by 11 bases and 0 bases, with 8 bases remaining between them.

The table lists this clonotype with a few counts. Germline is not matched at one junction end, which may reflect a read error. This chain joins TRBV5-1 and TRBJ2-2, with 8 bases that match TRBD1. Per germline, CDR1 SGHRS and CDR2 YFSETQ. The CDR3 runs 15 residues. The CDR3, as DNA: TGCGCCAGCAGATTGGGACAGGAAGACACCGGGGAGCTGTTTTTT. Its protein is CASRLGQEDTGELFF. The full variable domain, with the rest looked up from reference TRBV5-1 and TRBJ2-2, is KAGVTQTPRYLIKTRGQQVTLSCSPISGHRSVSWYQQTPGQGLQFLFEYFSETQRNKGNFPGRFSGRQFSNSRSEMNVSTLELGDSALYLCASRLGQEDTGELFFGEGSRLTVL.

In its sample, this clonotype was seen once. A much larger clone lies a single base off, so this may be a read error. The rearrangement links TRBV25-1 to TRBJ1-5, with a tentative D call TRBD1 (6 bases). V was trimmed by 3 bases and J by 2 bases, leaving 8 bases between them. From germline, CDR1 is MGHDK and CDR2 SYGVNS. There are 14 residues in the CDR3. This CDR3 is CASSDRGCNQPQHF. In DNA, the CDR3 is TGTGCCAGCAGTGACAGGGGCTGCAATCAGCCCCAGCATTTT.

The gene calls are TRBV5-4 and TRBJ2-5; 13 bases align to TRBD2. Germline V gene sequence: CDR1 SGHNT, CDR2 YYREEE (reference sequence). V shed 8 bases and J 4 bases; nucleotides not matched to a gene: 11. The CDR3 covers 16 residues. This CDR3 reads CASRLAGGPGGETQYF. Here the CDR3 DNA reads TGTGCCAGTAGACTAGCGGGGGGTCCGGGGGGAGAGACCCAGTACTTC.

This clonotype was seen at least ten times. The rearrangement links TRBV12-3 or TRBV12-4 to TRBJ1-1; 7 nucleotides agree with TRBD1. After removal of 4 bases from V and 9 bases from J, the junction contained 2 bases not matched to a gene. CDR3 length: 11 amino acids. The CDR3 reads CASSWDRKAFF. DNA for the CDR3: TGTGCCAGCAGTTGGGACAGAAAAGCTTTCTTT.

Only one count was recorded for this clonotype. This may come from a read error, since a much larger clone is one base off. The rearrangement joins TRBV7-6 to TRBJ2-7; D not certain. The V gene's germline CDR1 is SGHVS and CDR2 FNYEAQ. Trimming shortened V by 2 bases and J by 9 bases, and 17 bases separated the two germline ends. This CDR3 region has 14 residues. CDR3: CASSLSFGVWGQYF. In DNA form, the CDR3 reads TGTGCCAGCAGCTTATCATTTGGGGTATGGGGGCAGTACTTC.

As concerns this clonotype: A read error is possible here, since a much larger clone lies one base away. The chain links TRBV6-2 or TRBV6-3 to TRBJ1-1, with 7 bases fitting TRBD1. CDR3 length equals 15 residues. Germline values: CDR1 MNHEY, CDR2 SVGEGT. This CDR3 reads CTSSYNTGVDTEAFF. The CDR3 DNA is TGTACCAGCAGTTACAACACAGGGGTTGACACTGAAGCTTTCTTT.

In this sample, this clonotype turned up many times. The rearrangement uses TRBV6-5 and TRBJ1-2; D ambiguous. The germline V and J ends were trimmed by 4 bases and 4 bases, with 16 bases remaining between them. CDR3 size: 15 residues. Germline V lookup: CDR1 MNHEY, CDR2 SVGAGI. CDR3 DNA sequence: TGTGCCAGCAGTTCCCTGGGAGGTGTCCTCTATGGCTACACCTTC. Encoded protein: CASSSLGGVLYGYTF.

The chain is built from TRBV28 and TRBJ1-6, with 9 bases identical to TRBD1. V shed 5 bases and J 5 bases; nucleotides not matched to a gene: 10. This CDR3 comprises 17 residues. Germline CDR1 and CDR2: MDHEN and SYDVKM. The CDR3 sequence: CASSPGQGRKDNSPLHF. The CDR3 DNA reads TGTGCCAGCAGTCCGGGACAGGGACGGAAGGATAATTCACCCCTCCACTTT.

There are many counts of this clonotype. The chain couples TRBV12-3 or TRBV12-4 to TRBJ1-6, with a tentative D call TRBD1 (5 bases). V was trimmed by 6 bases and J by 11 bases, leaving 17 bases between them. CDR3 size: 14 residues. This CDR3 is CASSSGGGRTPLHF. CDR3 DNA sequence: TGTGCCAGCAGCTCTGGGGGGGGGAGGACACCCCTCCACTTT.

This clonotype showed up many times. DNA of the CDR3: TGTGCCACCAGTGACCACACCGGGACTACGGAGACCCAGTACTTC. This encodes CATSDHTGTTETQYF. The J gene is TRBJ2-5, the V gene TRBV24-1, with 7 bases matching TRBD2. V lost 4 bases to trimming and J lost 5 bases; unmatched junction nucleotides: 9. CDR3 length: 15 residues. Germline V CDR1 and CDR2: KGHDR, SFDVKD.

This chain links TRBV20-1 with TRBJ1-2; D remains unclear. There are 13 residues in the CDR3. Germline V gene data show CDR1 as DFQATT and CDR2 as SNEGSKA (reference sequence). The V end was cut by 0 bases, the J end by 2 bases, with 7 bases between. CDR3 protein: CSARDSSNYGYTF. CDR3 in DNA: TGCAGTGCTAGAGACTCATCCAACTATGGCTACACCTTC.

Many counts were recorded for this clonotype. One end of the junction is discordant with germline, which a read error may explain. The chain carries TRBV6-1 and TRBJ1-2, with no clear D. This CDR3 spans 12 amino acids. Germline CDR1 is MNHNS and CDR2 is SASEGT. The CDR3 region is CASSEFDYDYTF. CDR3 DNA sequence: TGTGCCAGCAGTGAATTTGACTATGACTACACCTTC.

This clonotype was counted many times. This chain links TRBV6-1 with TRBJ2-7, with unresolved D. V was clipped by 2 bases and J by 7 bases, with 18 bases between them. CDR1 and CDR2 from the germline V gene are MNHNS and SASEGT. CDR3 length equals 15 residues. Here the CDR3 reads CASSENPGTYGEQYF. CDR3 bases: TGTGCCAGCAGTGAAAATCCCGGAACCTACGGGGAGCAGTACTTC.

The chain has TRBV12-3 or TRBV12-4 and TRBJ2-7, with 13 bases matching TRBD2. V was clipped by 6 bases and J by 6 bases; unmatched bases: 2. This CDR3 region has 13 residues. CDR3 sequence: CASRGLAGSEQYF. CDR3 nucleotides: TGTGCCAGCAGGGGACTAGCGGGAAGCGAGCAGTACTTC.